Presented here are 12 T cell receptor beta chains from one specimen sequenced in a study of OX40 agonist ivuxolimab in advanced cancers. Measured with immunoSEQ multiplex PCR; TCRdb has only the in-frame clones, and not every one. The sample holds 45,000 to 60,000 clones, around 90% seen once. This specimen consisted of CD4+ or CD8+ T cells sorted from blood, obtained in a trial of the OX40 agonist ivuxolimab. The origin of the receptors is an adult with an advanced solid tumor such as melanoma, head and neck, liver or kidney cancer.

V is TRBV21-1 and J is TRBJ2-2; the DNA was not compared with TRBD2, the D call given in the table. TRBV21-1 is a pseudogene. The CDR3 sequence is 17 residues long. In DNA, the CDR3 is TGTGCCAGCAGCTCAATTAGCGGGAGGTTGGTTGCCGGGGAGCTGTTTTTT. Its translation: CASSSISGRLVAGELFF.

The chain uses TRBV28 and TRBJ1-4, with 9 nucleotides matching TRBD1. CDR1 MDHEN and CDR2 SYDVKM come from the germline V gene. This CDR3 region has 13 residues. Unmatched junction bases numbered 4, after V lost 8 bases and J lost 6 bases. The chain's CDR3 is CASPDRGDEKLFF. The CDR3, as DNA: TGTGCCAGCCCGGACAGGGGAGATGAAAAACTGTTTTTT.

The CDR3 DNA follows: TGTGCCAGCAGTGAAGGGACTAGCGGGAACAATGAGCAGTTCTTC. Protein: CASSEGTSGNNEQFF. The chain is built from TRBV6-4 and TRBJ2-1; 13 nucleotides align to TRBD2. CDR3 length equals 15 residues. Germline V gives CDR1 MRHNA, CDR2 SNTAGT. Germline trimming cut 3 bases from V and 5 bases from J; bases unmatched to any gene: 1.

This chain connects TRBV28 to TRBJ2-3; possible D gene TRBD1, 6 bases. The CDR3 spans 17 residues. The V end was cut by 8 bases, the J end by 3 bases, with 24 bases between. Germline CDR1 reads MDHEN; CDR2 reads SYDVKM. The CDR3, as DNA: TGTGCCAGCGGTGAGGGGGAAGGGGCAGGTGTAACAGATACGCAGTATTTT. Protein sequence: CASGEGEGAGVTDTQYF.

This rearrangement joins TRBV10-3 to TRBJ2-5; the match to TRBD1 covers 9 bases. V lost 2 bases and J lost 2; bases outside the gene matches: 3. The CDR3 consists of 15 residues. Germline values: CDR1 ENHRY, CDR2 SYGVKD. The CDR3 nucleotides are TGTGCCATCAGTGAGCCGGGACAGGGTCAAGAGACCCAGTACTTC. This codes for CAISEPGQGQETQYF.

The V gene is TRBV27, the J gene TRBJ2-1; 9 bases map to TRBD2. The CDR3 runs to 16 residues. Germline CDR1 reads MNHEY; CDR2 reads SMNVEV (reference sequence). V shed 0 bases and J 9 bases; nucleotides not matched to a gene: 9. CDR3 region: CASSLSGFAGGSEQFF. In DNA form, the CDR3 reads TGTGCCAGCAGTTTATCGGGTTTCGCGGGAGGGTCTGAGCAGTTCTTC.

The gene calls are TRBV5-1 and TRBJ1-4, with no clear D. The CDR3 totals 15 residues. CDR1 is SGHRS, CDR2 YFSETQ, per germline. Between the trimmed V and J ends, which lost 1 base and 5 bases, there was a span of 12 bases. Here the CDR3 DNA reads TGCGCCAGCAGCTTGTCAGCAGCTGGCAATGAAAAACTGTTTTTT. Translation: CASSLSAAGNEKLFF.

The chain couples TRBV6-1 to TRBJ1-4; 9 bases line up with TRBD1. With V trimmed by 6 bases and J by 5 bases, 4 bases remained unmatched. This CDR3 has 14 residues. Germline values: CDR1 MNHNS, CDR2 SASEGT. This chain's CDR3 is CASSWTGENEKLFF. Written as DNA, the CDR3 is TGTGCCAGCAGCTGGACAGGGGAAAATGAAAAACTGTTTTTT.

This chain's CDR3 is CATSRGTSGSQETQYF. The CDR3 DNA reads TGTGCCACCAGCAGAGGGACTAGCGGGAGCCAAGAGACCCAGTACTTC. The genes are TRBV15 and TRBJ2-5, with TRBD2 matching over 13 bases. This CDR3 has 16 amino acids. Trimming cost V 1 base and J 1 base; bases outside gene matches: 0. Germline CDR1 is LNHNV and CDR2 is YYDKDF (reference sequence).

The chain joins TRBV9 to TRBJ2-1; TRBD1 might be the D (6 bases). Germline assignment: CDR1 SGDLS and CDR2 YYNGEE. The V end lost 0 bases, the J end lost 5 bases, and 12 bases lay between the germline ends. The CDR3 is made up of 15 amino acids. CDR3: CASSVGWDTNNEQFF. The CDR3 DNA follows: TGTGCCAGCAGCGTAGGCTGGGACACCAACAATGAGCAGTTCTTC.

The chain links TRBV13 to TRBJ2-2, with D possibly TRBD1 on 6 matching bases. Germline V gene sequence: CDR1 PRHDT, CDR2 FYEKMQ (reference sequence). V lost 5 bases, J lost 3 bases, and 13 bases lay in between. The CDR3 is made up of 15 amino acids. The DNA of the CDR3 is TGTGCCAGCAGCCAAACAGGGCTCCACACCGGGGAGCTGTTTTTT. Amino acids: CASSQTGLHTGELFF.

Worth noting for this clone: A read error may account for a junction end that differs from germline. The chain uses TRBV27 and TRBJ2-3; D is unclear. Germline V gene data show CDR1 as MNHEY and CDR2 as SMNVEV (reference sequence). The CDR3 contains 13 residues. CDR3 residues: CASSQSGLPYARF. In DNA, the CDR3 is TGTGCCAGCAGTCAAAGTGGGCTCCCTTATGCCCGTTTT.